This T cell receptor (beta chain) was sequenced in a study of CD8+ T cells in alopecia areata. The V end was cut by 3 bases, the J end by 2 bases, with 8 bases between. CDR3 size: 12 residues. Looked up from germline, CDR1 is GTSNPN and CDR2 is SVGIG (reference sequence). A remark on this clone: Its antigen is unidentified.

Extracted from the samples, RNA was reverse transcribed into cDNA to serve as the sequencing template. The repertoire was sequenced with immunoSEQ multiplex PCR; TCRdb's copy has only in-frame clones and lacks some. The sample carries some 120,000 clones, around 50% recorded once. From alopecia areata patients, lesional scalp punch biopsies and peripheral blood were collected. Whole-study findings and limits: More clonal than normal scalp was lesional scalp, particularly alopecia totalis/universalis.

The J gene is TRBJ2-7, the V gene TRBV30; D not resolved. The sequence came from a human donor with alopecia areata. The sequenced sample was NKG2D-low CD8+ T cells sorted from blood. The CDR3 DNA follows: TGTGCCTGGAGCTACGGAGCCTACGAGCAGTACTTC. This translates into CAWSYGAYEQYF.